This is a list of T cell receptor beta chains from one sample in a study of blood T cell repertoires in COVID-19. Only in-frame clones appear in the TCRdb table, and some are missing; sequencing was by immunoSEQ multiplex PCR. The sample shows roughly 50,000 clones, 85% to 90% of them seen only once. The sequenced material came from peripheral blood. The receptors were sampled from a man between 65 and 80 years old with acute or convalescent COVID-19. Both conserved end residues are part of each CDR3. D genes are given only for firm matches. The listing skips clone size in some rows; elsewhere it reads once, few, many or a size class.

CDR3: CASSQYREGWNQPQHF; DNA: TGTGCCAGCAGCCAATATCGGGAAGGGTGGAATCAGCCCCAGCATTTT; D: -; length: 16; J: TRBJ1-5; size: once; V: TRBV3-1/TRBV3-2
CDR3: CASSSTGWNTEAFF; DNA: TGTGCCAGCAGCTCGACAGGCTGGAACACTGAAGCTTTCTTT; D: -; length: 14; J: TRBJ1-1; size: -; V: TRBV11-1
CDR3: CARRWGIWGTANSNQPQHF; DNA: TGTGCCAGAAGATGGGGAATATGGGGGACAGCTAATAGCAATCAGCCCCAGCATTTT; D: TRBD1; length: 19; J: TRBJ1-5; size: few; V: TRBV5-3
CDR3: CASNLTGGYNEQFF; DNA: TGTGCCAGCAACTTAACGGGGGGCTACAATGAGCAGTTCTTC; D: TRBD2; length: 14; J: TRBJ2-1; size: -; V: TRBV7-9
CDR3: CASSQNRGNSPLHF; DNA: TGCGCCAGCAGCCAGAATAGGGGGAATTCACCCCTCCACTTT; D: -; length: 14; J: TRBJ1-6; size: -; V: TRBV4-3
CDR3: CATSGTGHTGELFF; DNA: TGTGCCACCAGTGGGACAGGGCACACCGGGGAGCTGTTTTTT; D: TRBD1; length: 14; J: TRBJ2-2; size: -; V: TRBV24-1
CDR3: CASSGRPLAGGPNEQFF; DNA: TGTGCCAGCAGCGGCAGACCTCTAGCGGGGGGGCCGAATGAGCAGTTCTTC; D: TRBD2; length: 17; J: TRBJ2-1; size: -; V: TRBV3-1/TRBV3-2
CDR3: CASSLAGVGDTQYF; DNA: TGCGCCAGCAGCTTGGCGGGAGTCGGGGATACGCAGTATTTT; D: -; length: 14; J: TRBJ2-3; size: -; V: TRBV5-1
CDR3: CASGRYQETQYF; DNA: TGTGCCAGCGGTCGGTACCAAGAGACCCAGTACTTC; D: -; length: 12; J: TRBJ2-5; size: -; V: TRBV2
CDR3: CASRGDTYTEAFF; DNA: TGTGCCAGCAGAGGGGACACTTACACTGAAGCTTTCTTT; D: -; length: 13; J: TRBJ1-1; size: -; V: TRBV28
CDR3: CASSQGYRNYNEQFF; DNA: TGTGCCAGCAGCCAAGGGTACAGAAACTACAATGAGCAGTTCTTC; D: -; length: 15; J: TRBJ2-1; size: -; V: TRBV14
CDR3: CASRRDSTNYGYTF; DNA: TGTGCCAGTAGACGGGACTCGACTAACTATGGCTACACCTTC; D: -; length: 14; J: TRBJ1-2; size: few; V: TRBV2
CDR3: CASSPGSRGETQYF; DNA: TGTGCCAGCTCACCAGGATCCAGGGGAGAGACCCAGTACTTC; D: -; length: 14; J: TRBJ2-5; size: -; V: TRBV18
CDR3: CASSPEDRGPAGSQYF; DNA: TGTGCCAGTAGCCCCGAGGACAGGGGACCAGCGGGGTCTCAGTATTTT; D: TRBD1; length: 16; J: TRBJ2-3; size: -; V: TRBV19
CDR3: CASSLTAGGDEQFF; DNA: TGTGCCAGCAGCTTAACGGCCGGGGGGGATGAGCAGTTCTTC; D: TRBD2; length: 14; J: TRBJ2-1; size: -; V: TRBV7-2
CDR3: CASSLAQGVANEKLFF; DNA: TGTGCCAGCAGCTTAGCGCAAGGGGTCGCTAATGAAAAACTGTTTTTT; D: -; length: 16; J: TRBJ1-4; size: -; V: TRBV7-9
CDR3: CASSLGGGGSGELFF; DNA: TGTGCCAGCAGCTTAGGAGGTGGGGGGTCCGGGGAGCTGTTTTTT; D: -; length: 15; J: TRBJ2-2; size: -; V: TRBV7-2
CDR3: CASSTAGTGGYEQYF; DNA: TGTGCCAGCAGCACCGCCGGGACAGGGGGCTACGAGCAGTACTTC; D: TRBD1; length: 15; J: TRBJ2-7; size: -; V: TRBV5-4
CDR3: CAWSRQQPTYEQYF; DNA: TGTGCCTGGAGTCGACAGCAGCCAACCTACGAGCAGTACTTC; D: -; length: 14; J: TRBJ2-7; size: -; V: TRBV30
CDR3: CASSDEGLAGEVQFF; DNA: TGTGCCAGCAGTGACGAGGGACTAGCGGGGGAGGTTCAGTTCTTC; D: TRBD2; length: 15; J: TRBJ2-1; size: -; V: TRBV6-4
CDR3: CASSQDLATSIVFF; DNA: TGTGCCAGCAGCCAAGATCTCGCTACTAGCATTGTGTTTTTT; D: -; length: 14; J: TRBJ2-2; size: -; V: TRBV3-1/TRBV3-2
CDR3: CASSQDRDYGYTF; DNA: TGTGCCAGCAGCCAAGATCGGGACTATGGCTACACCTTC; D: -; length: 13; J: TRBJ1-2; size: -; V: TRBV4-2
CDR3: CSVAIGGGEGGELFF; DNA: TGCAGCGTCGCTATAGGTGGGGGCGAAGGCGGGGAGCTGTTTTTT; D: -; length: 15; J: TRBJ2-2; size: -; V: TRBV29-1
CDR3: CASGSSTGGGYGYTF; DNA: TGTGCCAGCGGATCTTCGACAGGGGGAGGATATGGCTACACCTTC; D: TRBD1; length: 15; J: TRBJ1-2; size: -; V: TRBV28
CDR3: CASSFASGSTDTQYF; DNA: TGTGCCAGCAGCTTCGCTAGCGGGAGCACAGATACGCAGTATTTT; D: TRBD2; length: 15; J: TRBJ2-3; size: -; V: TRBV5-4
CDR3: CASSLRGSNQPQHF; DNA: TGTGCCAGCAGCTTGAGGGGAAGCAATCAGCCCCAGCATTTT; D: -; length: 14; J: TRBJ1-5; size: -; V: TRBV5-6
CDR3: CASSVARGTKNIQYF; DNA: TGTGCCAGCAGCGTAGCCCGAGGAACCAAAAACATTCAGTACTTC; D: -; length: 15; J: TRBJ2-4; size: -; V: TRBV9
CDR3: CASSRGRDTTQETQYF; DNA: TGTGCCAGTAGTCGTGGCCGGGACACCACCCAAGAGACCCAGTACTTC; D: -; length: 16; J: TRBJ2-5; size: -; V: TRBV19
CDR3: CASSPGLAATYEQYF; DNA: TGTGCCAGCAGCCCAGGACTAGCGGCTACCTACGAGCAGTACTTC; D: TRBD2; length: 15; J: TRBJ2-7; size: -; V: TRBV4-2
CDR3: CATSDGGQDEQYF; DNA: TGTGCCACCAGTGATGGGGGACAGGACGAGCAGTACTTC; D: TRBD1; length: 13; J: TRBJ2-7; size: -; V: TRBV24-1
CDR3: CASSVGVGSYEQYF; DNA: TGTGCCAGCAGCGTAGGGGTCGGGAGTTACGAGCAGTACTTC; D: -; length: 14; J: TRBJ2-7; size: -; V: TRBV9
CDR3: CASSPGGQETQYF; DNA: TGTGCCAGCTCCCCCGGGGGACAAGAGACCCAGTACTTC; D: -; length: 13; J: TRBJ2-5; size: -; V: TRBV18
CDR3: CAISEEGTGNEKLFF; DNA: TGTGCCATCAGTGAGGAAGGGACAGGAAATGAAAAACTGTTTTTT; D: TRBD1; length: 15; J: TRBJ1-4; size: -; V: TRBV10-3
CDR3: CASSPGTTEETQYF; DNA: TGCGCCAGCAGCCCGGGGACTACTGAAGAGACCCAGTACTTC; D: TRBD2; length: 14; J: TRBJ2-5; size: -; V: TRBV5-1
CDR3: CASSRGGNTIYF; DNA: TGTGCCAGCTCCCGGGGTGGAAACACCATATATTTT; D: -; length: 12; J: TRBJ1-3; size: -; V: TRBV6-5
CDR3: CASSRDRQETQYF; DNA: TGCGCCAGCAGCCGAGACCGTCAAGAGACCCAGTACTTC; D: -; length: 13; J: TRBJ2-5; size: -; V: TRBV4-3
CDR3: CASSLSRKAEAFF; DNA: TGTGCCAGCAGCTTAAGCAGGAAGGCTGAAGCTTTCTTT; D: -; length: 13; J: TRBJ1-1; size: -; V: TRBV7-2
CDR3: CASSLAFTGVNTIYF; DNA: TGTGCCAGCAGCTTGGCCTTTACAGGGGTGAACACCATATATTTT; D: TRBD1; length: 15; J: TRBJ1-3; size: -; V: TRBV5-6
CDR3: CASRSPGTSRYNEQFF; DNA: TGCGCCAGCAGGTCGCCCGGGACTAGCAGATACAATGAGCAGTTCTTC; D: TRBD2; length: 16; J: TRBJ2-1; size: -; V: TRBV4-1
CDR3: CATSQRSTYNEQFF; DNA: TGTGCCACCAGCCAACGGTCCACGTACAATGAGCAGTTCTTC; D: -; length: 14; J: TRBJ2-1; size: -; V: TRBV15
CDR3: CASSAGREGYTF; DNA: TGTGCCAGCAGTGCCGGACGGGAGGGCTACACCTTC; D: -; length: 12; J: TRBJ1-2; size: -; V: TRBV2
CDR3: CASSQKISGRSGEKLFF; DNA: TGCGCCAGCAGCCAAAAGATTTCAGGGCGGTCTGGCGAAAAACTGTTTTTT; D: -; length: 17; J: TRBJ1-4; size: -; V: TRBV4-3
CDR3: CATSDLPSGRRELFF; DNA: TGTGCCACCAGTGATTTGCCTAGCGGGAGGCGGGAGCTGTTTTTT; D: TRBD2; length: 15; J: TRBJ2-2; size: -; V: TRBV24-1
CDR3: CASSPRPHRGPRDYGYTF; DNA: TGTGCCAGCAGCCCACGTCCACACAGGGGCCCGCGGGACTATGGCTACACCTTC; D: TRBD1; length: 18; J: TRBJ1-2; size: -; V: TRBV4-2
CDR3: CASSLAGENEQFF; DNA: TGTGCCAGCAGCTTAGCGGGAGAGAATGAGCAGTTCTTC; D: TRBD2; length: 13; J: TRBJ2-1; size: -; V: TRBV5-5
CDR3: CASSPGLAGAGVGEQFF; DNA: TGTGCCAGCAGCCCGGGACTAGCGGGAGCTGGGGTGGGTGAGCAGTTCTTC; D: TRBD2; length: 17; J: TRBJ2-1; size: -; V: TRBV5-4
CDR3: CASSDIDPPLAGPYNEQFF; DNA: TGTGCCAGCAGTGACATCGACCCCCCCCTAGCGGGGCCCTACAATGAGCAGTTCTTC; D: TRBD2; length: 19; J: TRBJ2-1; size: -; V: TRBV6-4